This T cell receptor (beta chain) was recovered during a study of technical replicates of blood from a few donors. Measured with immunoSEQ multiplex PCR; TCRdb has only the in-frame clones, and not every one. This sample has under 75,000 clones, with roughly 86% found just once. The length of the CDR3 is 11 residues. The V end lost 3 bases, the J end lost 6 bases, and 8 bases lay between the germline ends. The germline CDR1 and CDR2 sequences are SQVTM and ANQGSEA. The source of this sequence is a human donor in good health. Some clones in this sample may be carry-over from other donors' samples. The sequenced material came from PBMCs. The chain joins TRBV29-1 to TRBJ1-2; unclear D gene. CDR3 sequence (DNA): TGCAGCGTTGAGCGAGAAAATGGCTACACCTTC. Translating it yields CSVERENGYTF.